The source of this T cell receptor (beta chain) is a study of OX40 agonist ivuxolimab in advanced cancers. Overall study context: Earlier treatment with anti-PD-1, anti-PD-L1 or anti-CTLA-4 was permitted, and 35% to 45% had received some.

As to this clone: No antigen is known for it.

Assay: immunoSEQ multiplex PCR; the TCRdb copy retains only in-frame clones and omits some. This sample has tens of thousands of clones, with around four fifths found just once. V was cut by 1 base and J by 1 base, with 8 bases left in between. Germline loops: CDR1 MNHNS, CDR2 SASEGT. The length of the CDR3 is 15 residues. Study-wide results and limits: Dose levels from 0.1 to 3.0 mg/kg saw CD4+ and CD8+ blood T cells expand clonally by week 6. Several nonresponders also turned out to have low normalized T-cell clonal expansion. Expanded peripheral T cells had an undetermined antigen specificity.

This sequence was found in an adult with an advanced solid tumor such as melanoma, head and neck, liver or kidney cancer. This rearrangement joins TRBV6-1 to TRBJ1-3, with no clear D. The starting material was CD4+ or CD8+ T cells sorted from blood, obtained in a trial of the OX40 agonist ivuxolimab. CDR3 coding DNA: TGTGCCAGCAGTGAAGGTCGGGGTTCTGGAAACACCATATATTTT. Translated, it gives CASSEGRGSGNTIYF.